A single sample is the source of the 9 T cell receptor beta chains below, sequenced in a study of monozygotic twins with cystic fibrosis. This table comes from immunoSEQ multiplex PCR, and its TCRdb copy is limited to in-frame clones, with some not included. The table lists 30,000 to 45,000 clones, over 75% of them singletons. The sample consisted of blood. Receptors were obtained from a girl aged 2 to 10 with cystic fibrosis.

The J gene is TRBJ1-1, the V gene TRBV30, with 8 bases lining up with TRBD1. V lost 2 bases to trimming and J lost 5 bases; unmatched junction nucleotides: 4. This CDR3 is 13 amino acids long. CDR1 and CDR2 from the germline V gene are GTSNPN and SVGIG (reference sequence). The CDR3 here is CAWSTTGGTEAFF. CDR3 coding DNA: TGTGCCTGGAGTACTACAGGGGGGACTGAAGCTTTCTTT.

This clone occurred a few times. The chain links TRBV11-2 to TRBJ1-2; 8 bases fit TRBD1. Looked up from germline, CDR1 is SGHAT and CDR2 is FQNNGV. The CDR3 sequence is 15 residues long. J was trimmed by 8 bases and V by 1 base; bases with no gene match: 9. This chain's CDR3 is CASSLAVAGGEGYTF. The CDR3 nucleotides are TGTGCCAGCAGCTTAGCGGTGGCAGGGGGCGAAGGCTACACCTTC.

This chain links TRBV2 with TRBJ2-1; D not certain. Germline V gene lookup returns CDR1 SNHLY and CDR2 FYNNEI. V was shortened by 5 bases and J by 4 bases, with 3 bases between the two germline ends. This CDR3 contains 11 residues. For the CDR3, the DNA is TGTGCCAGCAGTAGATACAATGAGCAGTTCTTC. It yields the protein CASSRYNEQFF. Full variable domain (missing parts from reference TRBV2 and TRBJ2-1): EPEVTQTPSHQVTQMGQEVILRCVPISNHLYFYWYRQILGQKVEFLVSFYNNEISEKSEIFDDQFSVERPDGSNFTLKIRSTKLEDSAMYFCASSRYNEQFFGPGTRLTVL.

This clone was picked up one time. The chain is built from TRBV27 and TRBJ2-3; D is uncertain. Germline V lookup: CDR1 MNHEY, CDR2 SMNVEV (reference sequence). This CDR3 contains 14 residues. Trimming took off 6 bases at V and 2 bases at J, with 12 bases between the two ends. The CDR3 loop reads CASSPTRPTDTQYF. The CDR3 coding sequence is TGTGCCAGCAGCCCAACCAGGCCCACAGATACGCAGTATTTT.

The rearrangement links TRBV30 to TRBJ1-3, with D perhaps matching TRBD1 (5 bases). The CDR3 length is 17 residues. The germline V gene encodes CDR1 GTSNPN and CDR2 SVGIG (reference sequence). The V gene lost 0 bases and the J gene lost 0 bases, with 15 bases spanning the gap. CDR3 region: CAWSVMGQVISGNTIYF. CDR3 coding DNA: TGTGCCTGGAGTGTGATGGGGCAGGTGATCTCTGGAAACACCATATATTTT.

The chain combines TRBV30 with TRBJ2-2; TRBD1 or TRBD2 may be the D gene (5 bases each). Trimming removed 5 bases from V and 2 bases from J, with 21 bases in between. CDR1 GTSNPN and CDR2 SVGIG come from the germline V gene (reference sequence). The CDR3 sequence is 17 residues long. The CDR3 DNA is TGTGCCTGGTCCCGGGGCCCGTGGATAGGAAACACCGGGGAGCTGTTTTTT. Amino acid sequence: CAWSRGPWIGNTGELFF.

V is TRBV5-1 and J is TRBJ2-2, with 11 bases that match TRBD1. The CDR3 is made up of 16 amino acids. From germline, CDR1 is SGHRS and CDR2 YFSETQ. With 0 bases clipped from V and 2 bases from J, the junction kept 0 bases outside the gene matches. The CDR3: CASSLGTGGNTGELFF. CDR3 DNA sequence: TGCGCCAGCAGCTTGGGGACAGGGGGCAACACCGGGGAGCTGTTTTTT.

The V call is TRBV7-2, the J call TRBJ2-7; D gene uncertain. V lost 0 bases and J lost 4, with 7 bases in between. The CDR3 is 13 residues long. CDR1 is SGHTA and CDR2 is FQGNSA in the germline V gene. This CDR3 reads CASSLAPLYEQYF. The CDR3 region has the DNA TGTGCCAGCAGCTTAGCGCCTCTATACGAGCAGTACTTC. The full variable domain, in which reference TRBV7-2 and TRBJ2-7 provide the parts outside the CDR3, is GAGVSQSPSNKVTEKGKDVELRCDPISGHTALYWYRQSLGQGLEFLIYFQGNSAPDKSGLPSDRFSAERTGGSVSTLTIQRTQQEDSAVYLCASSLAPLYEQYFGPGTRLTVT.

The CDR3 region has the DNA TGTGCCAGCAGCCCACCACCGGGACCCGAGGGTGAGCAGTTCTTC. Translating it yields CASSPPPGPEGEQFF. The rearrangement joins TRBV5-6 to TRBJ2-1; TRBD1 or TRBD2 may be the D gene (5 bases each). This CDR3 region has 15 residues. Trimming took 4 bases from V and 9 from J, leaving 20 bases between them. CDR1 and CDR2 from the germline V gene are SGHDT and YYEEEE.